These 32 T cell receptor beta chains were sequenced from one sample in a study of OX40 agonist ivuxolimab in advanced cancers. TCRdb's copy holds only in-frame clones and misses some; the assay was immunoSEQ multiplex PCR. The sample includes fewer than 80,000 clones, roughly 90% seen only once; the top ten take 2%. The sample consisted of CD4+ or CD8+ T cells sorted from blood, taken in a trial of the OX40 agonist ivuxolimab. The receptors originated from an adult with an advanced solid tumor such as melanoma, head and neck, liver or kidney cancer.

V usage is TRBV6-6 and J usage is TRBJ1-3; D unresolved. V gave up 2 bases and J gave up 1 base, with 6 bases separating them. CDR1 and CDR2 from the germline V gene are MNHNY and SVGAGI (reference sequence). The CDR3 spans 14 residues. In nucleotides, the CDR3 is TGTGCCAGCAGTTACGGAACGTCTGGAAACACCATATATTTT. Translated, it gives CASSYGTSGNTIYF.

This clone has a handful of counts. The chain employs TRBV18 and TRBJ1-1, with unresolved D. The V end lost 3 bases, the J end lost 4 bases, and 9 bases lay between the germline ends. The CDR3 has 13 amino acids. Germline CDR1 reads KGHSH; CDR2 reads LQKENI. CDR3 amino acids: CASSPDRGTEAFF. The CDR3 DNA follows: TGTGCCAGCTCACCTGATCGTGGCACTGAAGCTTTCTTT.

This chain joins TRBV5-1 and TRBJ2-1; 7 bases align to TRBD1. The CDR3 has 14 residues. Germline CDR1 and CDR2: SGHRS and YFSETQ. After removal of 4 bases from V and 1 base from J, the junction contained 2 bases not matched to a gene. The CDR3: CASSPGQSYNEQFF. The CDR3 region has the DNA TGCGCCAGCAGCCCGGGACAGTCCTACAATGAGCAGTTCTTC.

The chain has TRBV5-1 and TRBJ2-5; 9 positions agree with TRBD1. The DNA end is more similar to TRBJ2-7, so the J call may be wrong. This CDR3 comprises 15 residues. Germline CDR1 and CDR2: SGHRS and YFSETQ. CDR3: CASSEQGASRYEQYF. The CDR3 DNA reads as TGCGCCAGCAGCGAACAGGGGGCGTCACGGTACGAGCAGTACTTC.

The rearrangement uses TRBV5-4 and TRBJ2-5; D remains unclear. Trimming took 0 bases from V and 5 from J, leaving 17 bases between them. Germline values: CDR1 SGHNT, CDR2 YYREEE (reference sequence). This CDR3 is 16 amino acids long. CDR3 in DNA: TGTGCCAGCAGCTTGGGTCCCCCGACAAAGCCGGAGACCCAGTACTTC. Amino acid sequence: CASSLGPPTKPETQYF.

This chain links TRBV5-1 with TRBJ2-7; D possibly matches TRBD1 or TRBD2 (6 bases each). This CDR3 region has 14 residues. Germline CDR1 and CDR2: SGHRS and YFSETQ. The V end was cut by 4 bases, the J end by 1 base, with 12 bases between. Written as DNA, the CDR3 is TGCGCCAGCAGCCCGAGGGGGGATTCCTACGAGCAGTACTTC. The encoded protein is CASSPRGDSYEQYF.

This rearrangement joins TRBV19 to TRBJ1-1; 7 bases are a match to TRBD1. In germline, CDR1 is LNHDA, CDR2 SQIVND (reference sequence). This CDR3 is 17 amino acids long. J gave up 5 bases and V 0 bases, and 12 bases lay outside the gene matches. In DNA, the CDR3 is TGTGCCAGTAGTATAGATTCCTCACAGGTACAGGGGACTGAAGCTTTCTTT. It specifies CASSIDSSQVQGTEAFF.

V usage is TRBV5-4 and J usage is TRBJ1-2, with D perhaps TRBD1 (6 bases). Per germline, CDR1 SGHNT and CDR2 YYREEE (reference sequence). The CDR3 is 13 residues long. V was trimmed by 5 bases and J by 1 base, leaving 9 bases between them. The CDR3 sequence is CASRPDSNYGYTF. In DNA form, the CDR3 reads TGTGCCAGCAGACCGGACAGTAACTATGGCTACACCTTC.

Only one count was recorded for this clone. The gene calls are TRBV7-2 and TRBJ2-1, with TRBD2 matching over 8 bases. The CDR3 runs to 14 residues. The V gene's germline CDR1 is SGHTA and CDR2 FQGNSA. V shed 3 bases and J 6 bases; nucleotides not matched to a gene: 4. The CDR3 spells CASSLSGSINEQFF. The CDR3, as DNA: TGTGCCAGCAGCTTGAGCGGGAGTATCAATGAGCAGTTCTTC.

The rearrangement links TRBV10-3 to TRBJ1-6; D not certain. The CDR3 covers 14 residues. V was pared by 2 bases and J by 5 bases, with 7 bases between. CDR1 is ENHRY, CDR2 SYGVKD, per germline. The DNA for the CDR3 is TGTGCCATCAGTGAGGCTGTACATAATTCACCCCTCCACTTT. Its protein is CAISEAVHNSPLHF.

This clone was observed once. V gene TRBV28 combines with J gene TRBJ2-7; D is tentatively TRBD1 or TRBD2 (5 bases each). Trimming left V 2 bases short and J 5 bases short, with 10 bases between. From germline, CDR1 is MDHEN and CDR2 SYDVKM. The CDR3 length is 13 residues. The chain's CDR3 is CASSLVGDHEQYF. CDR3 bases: TGTGCCAGCAGTTTAGTGGGGGATCACGAGCAGTACTTC.

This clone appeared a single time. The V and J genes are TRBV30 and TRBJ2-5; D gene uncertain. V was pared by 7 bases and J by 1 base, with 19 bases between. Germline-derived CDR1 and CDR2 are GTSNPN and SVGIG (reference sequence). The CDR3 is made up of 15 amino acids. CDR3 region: CAYSLNTKIQETQYF. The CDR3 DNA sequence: TGTGCCTACAGCCTGAACACCAAAATCCAAGAGACCCAGTACTTC.

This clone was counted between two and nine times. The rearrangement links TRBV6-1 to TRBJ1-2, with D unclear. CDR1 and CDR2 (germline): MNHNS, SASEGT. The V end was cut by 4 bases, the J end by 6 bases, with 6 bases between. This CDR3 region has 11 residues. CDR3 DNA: TGTGCCAGCAGTGTGACAAATGGCTACACCTTC. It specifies CASSVTNGYTF.

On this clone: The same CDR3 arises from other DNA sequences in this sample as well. The DNA for the CDR3 is TGTGCCAGCGGAAGGGGTAACTATGGCTACACCTTC. This codes for CASGRGNYGYTF. This rearrangement joins TRBV28 to TRBJ1-2; TRBD1 is a possible D gene (5 bases). Trimming took off 8 bases at V and 1 base at J, with 8 bases between the two ends. Germline CDR1 and CDR2: MDHEN and SYDVKM. CDR3 size: 12 residues.

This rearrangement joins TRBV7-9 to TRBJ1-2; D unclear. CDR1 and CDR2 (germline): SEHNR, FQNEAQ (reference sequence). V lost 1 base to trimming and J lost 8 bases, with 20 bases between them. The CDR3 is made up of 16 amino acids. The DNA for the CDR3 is TGTGCCAGCAGCTTAGAAGGTAGCAAAGCTATGGAAGGCTACACCTTC. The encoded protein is CASSLEGSKAMEGYTF.

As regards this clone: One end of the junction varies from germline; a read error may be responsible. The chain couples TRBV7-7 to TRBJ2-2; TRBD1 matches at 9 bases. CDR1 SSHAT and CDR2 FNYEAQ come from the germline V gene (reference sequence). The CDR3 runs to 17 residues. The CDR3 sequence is CASSLGATGGNTGELFF. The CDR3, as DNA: TGTGCTAGCAGCTTGGGGGCGACAGGGGGGAACACCGGGGAGCTGTTTTTT.

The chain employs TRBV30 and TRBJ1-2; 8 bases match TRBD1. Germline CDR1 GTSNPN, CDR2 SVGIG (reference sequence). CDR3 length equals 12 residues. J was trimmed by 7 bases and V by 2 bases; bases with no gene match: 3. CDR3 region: CAWSQGARGYTF. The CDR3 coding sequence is TGTGCCTGGAGTCAGGGGGCGCGTGGCTACACCTTC.

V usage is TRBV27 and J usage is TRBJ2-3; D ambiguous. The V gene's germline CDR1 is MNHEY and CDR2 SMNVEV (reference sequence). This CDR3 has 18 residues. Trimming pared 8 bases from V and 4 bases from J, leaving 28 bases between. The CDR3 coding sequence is TGTGCCAGCCATTCCTCGGCTGGGGTCCGGAGAATTGCAGATACGCAGTATTTT. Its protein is CASHSSAGVRRIADTQYF.

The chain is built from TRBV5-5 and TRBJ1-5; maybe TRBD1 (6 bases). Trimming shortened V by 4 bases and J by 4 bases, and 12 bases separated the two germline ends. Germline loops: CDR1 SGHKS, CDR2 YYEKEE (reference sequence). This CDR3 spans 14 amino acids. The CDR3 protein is CASSTRTVNQPQHF. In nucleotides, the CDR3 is TGTGCCAGCAGCACGCGGACAGTTAATCAGCCCCAGCATTTT.

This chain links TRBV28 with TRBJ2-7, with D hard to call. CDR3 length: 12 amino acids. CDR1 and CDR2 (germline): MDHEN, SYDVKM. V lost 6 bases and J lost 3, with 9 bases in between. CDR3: CASRPDGYEQYF. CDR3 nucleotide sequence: TGTGCCAGCAGACCGGACGGCTACGAGCAGTACTTC.

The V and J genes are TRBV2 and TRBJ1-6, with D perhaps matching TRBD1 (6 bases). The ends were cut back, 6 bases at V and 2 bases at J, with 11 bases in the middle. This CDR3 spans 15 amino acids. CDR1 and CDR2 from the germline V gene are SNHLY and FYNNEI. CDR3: CASSAEGAYNSPLHF. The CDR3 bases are TGTGCCAGCAGCGCAGAGGGGGCCTATAATTCACCCCTCCACTTT.

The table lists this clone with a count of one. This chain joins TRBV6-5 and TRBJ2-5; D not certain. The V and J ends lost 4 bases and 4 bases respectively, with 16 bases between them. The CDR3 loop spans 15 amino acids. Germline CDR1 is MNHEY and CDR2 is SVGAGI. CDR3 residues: CASSSPGLSLETQYF. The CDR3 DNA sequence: TGTGCCAGCAGTTCCCCAGGTCTGAGCTTAGAGACCCAGTACTTC.

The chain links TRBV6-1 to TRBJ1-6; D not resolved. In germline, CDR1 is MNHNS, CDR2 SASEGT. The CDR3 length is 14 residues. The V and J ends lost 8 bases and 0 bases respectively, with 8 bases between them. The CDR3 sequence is CASSGSSYNSPLHF. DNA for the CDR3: TGTGCCAGCTCTGGGAGCTCCTATAATTCACCCCTCCACTTT.

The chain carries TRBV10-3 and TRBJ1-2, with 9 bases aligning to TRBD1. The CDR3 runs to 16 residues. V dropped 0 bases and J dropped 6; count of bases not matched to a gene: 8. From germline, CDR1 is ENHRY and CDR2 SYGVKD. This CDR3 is CAISESSGTGINGYTF. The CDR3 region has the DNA TGTGCCATCAGTGAGTCATCCGGGACAGGGATTAATGGCTACACCTTC.

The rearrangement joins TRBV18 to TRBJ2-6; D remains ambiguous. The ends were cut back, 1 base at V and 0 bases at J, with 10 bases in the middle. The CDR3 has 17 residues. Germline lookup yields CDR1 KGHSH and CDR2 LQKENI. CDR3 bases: TGTGCCAGCTCACCACGGGTCCTGAGCTCTGGGGCCAACGTCCTGACTTTC. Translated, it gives CASSPRVLSSGANVLTF.

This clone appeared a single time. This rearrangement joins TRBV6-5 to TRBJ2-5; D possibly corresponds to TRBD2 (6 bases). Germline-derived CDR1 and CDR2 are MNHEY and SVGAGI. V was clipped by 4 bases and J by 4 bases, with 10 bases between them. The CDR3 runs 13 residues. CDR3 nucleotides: TGTGCCAGCAGTTCGGACTACTCAGAGACCCAGTACTTC. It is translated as CASSSDYSETQYF.

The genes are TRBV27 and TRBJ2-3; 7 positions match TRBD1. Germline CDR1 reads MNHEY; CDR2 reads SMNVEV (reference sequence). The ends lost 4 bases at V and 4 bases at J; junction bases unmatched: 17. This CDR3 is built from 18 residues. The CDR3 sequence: CASSYRGSYLLPPDTQYF. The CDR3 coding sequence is TGTGCCAGCAGTTACAGGGGTTCGTACCTGCTTCCACCAGATACGCAGTATTTT.

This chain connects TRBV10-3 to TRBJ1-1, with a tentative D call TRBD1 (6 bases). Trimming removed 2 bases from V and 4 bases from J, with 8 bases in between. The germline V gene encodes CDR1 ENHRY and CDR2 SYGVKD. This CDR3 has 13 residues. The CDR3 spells CAISENRATEAFF. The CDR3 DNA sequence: TGTGCCATCAGTGAGAACAGGGCCACTGAAGCTTTCTTT.

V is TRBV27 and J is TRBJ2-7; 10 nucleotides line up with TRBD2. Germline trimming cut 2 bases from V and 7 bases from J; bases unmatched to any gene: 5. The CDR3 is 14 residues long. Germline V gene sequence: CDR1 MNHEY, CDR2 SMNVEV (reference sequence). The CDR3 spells CASSLLAGDREQYF. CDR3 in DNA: TGTGCCAGCAGTTTACTAGCGGGAGATAGAGAGCAGTACTTC.

The CDR3 loop reads CSTSRGPGGEQYF. The CDR3 bases are TGCAGCACGAGTAGGGGGCCCGGGGGCGAGCAGTACTTC. This chain joins TRBV29-1 and TRBJ2-7; D is possibly TRBD1 (7 bases). The V end lost 8 bases, the J end lost 6 bases, and 20 bases lay between the germline ends. Germline V gives CDR1 SQVTM, CDR2 ANQGSEA. This CDR3 is built from 13 residues.

The CDR3 DNA reads as TGTGCCAGCAGCTTTCGGCGGGACTCATACAATGAGCAGTTCTTC. Its translation is CASSFRRDSYNEQFF. The chain recombines TRBV7-9 with TRBJ2-1; TRBD2 is a possible D gene (6 bases). Looked up from germline, CDR1 is SEHNR and CDR2 is FQNEAQ (reference sequence). The CDR3 has 15 residues. V lost 3 bases to trimming and J lost 4 bases, with 13 bases between them. Using reference TRBV7-9 and TRBJ2-1 for the parts outside the CDR3, the full variable domain is DTGVSQNPRHKITKRGQNVTFRCDPISEHNRLYWYRQTLGQGPEFLTYFQNEAQLEKSRLLSDRFSAERPKGSFSTLEIQRTEQGDSAMYLCASSFRRDSYNEQFFGPGTRLTVL.

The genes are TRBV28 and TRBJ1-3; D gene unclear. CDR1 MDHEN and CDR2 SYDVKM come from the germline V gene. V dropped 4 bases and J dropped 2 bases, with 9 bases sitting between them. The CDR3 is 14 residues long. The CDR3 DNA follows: TGTGCCAGCAGTTCCCCCGCTGCTGGAAACACCATATATTTT. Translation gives CASSSPAAGNTIYF.